The clone carrying this T cell receptor beta chain came up a few times. The antigen remains unidentified. V gave up 2 bases and J gave up 0 bases, with 11 bases separating them. Germline loops: CDR1 MNHEY, CDR2 SVGEGT. The CDR3 extends over 16 amino acids. The data stem from a study of response to subunit inactivated influenza vaccine. TCRdb analysed the RT-PCR reads with MiXCR anew, one entry per CDR3 protein. The sample has more than 700,000 distinct CDR3 sequences; approximately 21% are singletons. The study's findings and limits: Few new T cells, the authors suggested, are recruited by each seasonal influenza vaccination.

The chain carries TRBV6-2 or TRBV6-3 and TRBJ2-1, with D uncertain. This TCR came from a man in his forties or fifties who received an inactivated influenza vaccine. Sequencing was performed on PBMCs from blood, taken more than 4 days after vaccination. The CDR3 region is CASSYPPYSSYNEQFF. In DNA, the CDR3 is TGTGCCAGCAGTTACCCCCCTTACTCCTCCTACAATGAGCAGTTCTTC.